The subject of this entry is one T cell receptor (beta chain). Mismatch with germline at one junction end may stem from a read error. The template was RNA from unsorted bulk tissue. More than 3 cm separated this lung sample from the edge of the tumor. Germline assignment: CDR1 SGHNT and CDR2 YENEEA. CDR3 length equals 17 residues. Three rounds of nested PCR, following a modified ARM-PCR protocol, produced the TCRbeta library. MiXCR, run by TCRdb on the multiplex PCR reads, gives a single entry per CDR3 protein. The sample records under 95,000 distinct CDR3 sequences, 80% to 90% being singletons. The data were taken from a study of tumor and adjacent non-tumor tissue in lung cancer.

The specimen sequenced was distant non-tumor lung tissue. The V gene is TRBV11-3, the J gene TRBJ2-1; 9 bases agree with TRBD2. The receptor was isolated from a man in his sixties with non-small cell lung cancer. The CDR3 DNA reads TGTGCCAACAGCTTAGACCGACTAGCGGAAGTAGGTAATGAGCAGTTCTTC. Translating it yields CANSLDRLAEVGNEQFF.